This T cell receptor (beta chain) came from a study of T cell responses to AZD1222 COVID-19 vaccine. Study results and caveats: Targeting of unmutated variant regions was reportedly seen in nearly half of spike-specific TCRs. The study sampled repertoires only after the peak T cell response. Only five to seven AZD1222 recipients tested seropositive at baseline.

Sequencing was performed with immunoSEQ multiplex PCR; in TCRdb, only in-frame clones are kept and a portion is missing. The data show roughly 150,000 clones, around 90% seen once. The CDR3 extends over 17 amino acids. As to this clone: Antigen: not known.

This chain links TRBV1 with TRBJ2-3. TRBV1 is reported as a pseudogene. The sequence derives from an adult who received the AZD1222 COVID-19 vaccine. The sample was peripheral blood, taken 28 days after the second AZD1222 dose. The CDR3 DNA is TGCACCAGCAGCCACCTCCCTCCGCTTGGGGGCACAGATACGCAGTATTTT. Protein product: CTSSHLPPLGGTDTQYF.